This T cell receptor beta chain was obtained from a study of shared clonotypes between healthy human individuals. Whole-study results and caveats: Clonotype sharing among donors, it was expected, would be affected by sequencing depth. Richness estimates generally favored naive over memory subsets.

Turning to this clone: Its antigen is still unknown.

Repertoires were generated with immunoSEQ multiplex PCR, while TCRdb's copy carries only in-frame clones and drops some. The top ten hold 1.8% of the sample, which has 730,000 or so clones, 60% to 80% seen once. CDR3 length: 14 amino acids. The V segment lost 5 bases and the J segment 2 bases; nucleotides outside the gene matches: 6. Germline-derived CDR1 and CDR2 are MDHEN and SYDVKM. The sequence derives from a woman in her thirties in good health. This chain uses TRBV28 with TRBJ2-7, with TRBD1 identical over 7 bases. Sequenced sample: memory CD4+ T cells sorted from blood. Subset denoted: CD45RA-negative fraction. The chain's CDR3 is CASSVQGMTYEQYF. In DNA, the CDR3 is TGTGCCAGCAGTGTACAGGGGATGACCTACGAGCAGTACTTC.